One sample yielded the 14 T cell receptor beta chains listed below, sequenced in a study of beta chain features in type 1 diabetes. Reverse transcribing all isolated RNA meant expressed TCRB transcripts were sequenced. Clones were sequenced by immunoSEQ multiplex PCR, and TCRdb holds only the in-frame ones, with some missing. In the table there are under 95,000 clones, about a third of which are singletons. Input material: stem cell memory CD4+ T cells from blood. The origin of the receptors is a woman aged 18-29 years in good health.

The V call is TRBV5-1, the J call TRBJ2-1; the D is unclear. The V end was cut by 1 base, the J end by 6 bases, with 8 bases between. This CDR3 comprises 13 residues. The germline V gene encodes CDR1 SGHRS and CDR2 YFSETQ. The DNA for the CDR3 is TGCGCCAGCAGCTTGAACAGTCTCAATGAGCAGTTCTTC. Encoded protein: CASSLNSLNEQFF.

This clone was seen a handful of times. The chain employs TRBV11-2 and TRBJ2-4, with 8 bases aligning to TRBD1. Trimming took 4 bases from V and 3 from J; bases not matched to a gene: 11. From germline, CDR1 is SGHAT and CDR2 FQNNGV. The CDR3 sequence is 17 residues long. The CDR3 sequence is CASSSYRGRRGKNIQYF. The CDR3 DNA is TGTGCCAGCAGCTCCTACAGGGGGAGAAGGGGCAAAAACATTCAGTACTTC.

This clone was seen at least ten times. The rearrangement joins TRBV6-6 to TRBJ2-5; 11 bases agree with TRBD2. The ends lost 10 bases at V and 2 bases at J; junction bases unmatched: 9. This CDR3 comprises 15 residues. The germline V gene has CDR1 MNHNY and CDR2 SVGAGI (reference sequence). CDR3 protein: CAITTGLADQETQYF. The CDR3 coding sequence is TGTGCCATAACGACGGGACTAGCGGATCAAGAGACCCAGTACTTC.

V gene TRBV2 combines with J gene TRBJ2-7; perhaps TRBD1 as D (6 bases). Per the germline V gene, CDR1 is SNHLY and CDR2 is FYNNEI. This CDR3 comprises 13 residues. Trimming pared 4 bases from V and 5 bases from J, leaving 12 bases between. This CDR3 reads CASSGNRDDEQYF. The CDR3 DNA sequence: TGTGCCAGCAGTGGAAACAGGGATGACGAGCAGTACTTC.

The chain has TRBV2 and TRBJ1-4; 11 nucleotides agree with TRBD1. Germline CDR1 SNHLY, CDR2 FYNNEI. The length of the CDR3 is 15 residues. The junction had 7 bases not matched to a gene; V was cut back by 7 bases and J by 6 bases. The CDR3 coding sequence is TGTGCCAGCAAACCTCCGGGACAGGGGGATGAAAAACTGTTTTTT. Amino acids: CASKPPGQGDEKLFF.

V and J are TRBV11-3 and TRBJ2-1; no firm D call. The CDR3 extends over 13 amino acids. Germline lookup yields CDR1 SGHNT and CDR2 YENEEA. With 4 bases removed from V and 5 bases from J, the gap between germline ends came to 9 bases. The CDR3 DNA follows: TGTGCCAGCAGCTCCGGTGAGCACAATGAGCAGTTCTTC. As protein: CASSSGEHNEQFF.

CDR3 residues: CASRTTSGGRNEQFF. Here the CDR3 DNA reads TGTGCCAGCAGGACGACTAGCGGGGGAAGGAATGAGCAGTTCTTC. The chain has TRBV2 and TRBJ2-1; the match to TRBD2 covers 12 bases. V shed 6 bases and J 7 bases; nucleotides not matched to a gene: 7. Per germline, CDR1 SNHLY and CDR2 FYNNEI. The CDR3 has 15 residues.

The gene calls are TRBV7-6 and TRBJ2-5, with D possibly TRBD2 on 7 matching bases. The CDR3 consists of 16 residues. Per germline, CDR1 SGHVS and CDR2 FNYEAQ. Trimming cost V 2 bases and J 5 bases, with 18 bases left between them. The CDR3 region is CASSLNLGGPEETQYF. The CDR3 nucleotides are TGTGCCAGCAGCTTAAACTTGGGGGGGCCGGAGGAGACCCAGTACTTC.

This clone showed up just a few times. V is TRBV9 and J is TRBJ2-7; D perhaps matches TRBD1 (6 bases). Germline loops: CDR1 SGDLS, CDR2 YYNGEE. The V gene lost 4 bases and the J gene lost 3 bases, with 17 bases spanning the gap. The CDR3 has 15 residues. This CDR3 reads CASSSDDDRIYEQYF. The CDR3 nucleotides are TGTGCCAGCAGCTCTGATGACGACAGGATCTACGAGCAGTACTTC. The full variable domain, its missing parts supplied by reference TRBV9 and TRBJ2-7, is DSGVTQTPKHLITATGQRVTLRCSPRSGDLSVYWYQQSLDQGLQFLIQYYNGEERAKGNILERFSAQQFPDLHSELNLSSLELGDSALYFCASSSDDDRIYEQYFGPGTRLTVT.

This clone was observed a few times. The chain carries TRBV9 and TRBJ2-7; 14 nucleotides match TRBD2. Per the germline V gene, CDR1 is SGDLS and CDR2 is YYNGEE. There are 17 residues in the CDR3. J gave up 0 bases and V 3 bases, and 5 bases lay outside the gene matches. CDR3 in DNA: TGTGCCAGCAGCGAGGGACTAGCGGGGGTGAGCTCCTACGAGCAGTACTTC. It yields the protein CASSEGLAGVSSYEQYF.

The V gene is TRBV5-6, the J gene TRBJ2-7; 10 bases align to TRBD2. Germline values: CDR1 SGHDT, CDR2 YYEEEE. The CDR3 extends over 14 amino acids. Trimming at V came to 6 bases and at J to 6 bases, leaving 9 bases not matched to a gene. The CDR3 region is CASTSMASGGEQYF. As DNA, the CDR3 is TGTGCCAGCACCTCTATGGCTAGCGGGGGCGAGCAGTACTTC.

This chain links TRBV7-2 with TRBJ2-7; 10 bases map to TRBD2. Germline CDR1 SGHTA, CDR2 FQGNSA. Trimming cost V 5 bases and J 0 bases; bases outside gene matches: 4. The CDR3 spans 15 residues. The CDR3 sequence is CASSRTSGASYEQYF. The CDR3, as DNA: TGTGCCAGCAGCCGCACTAGCGGGGCCTCCTACGAGCAGTACTTC.

The rearrangement joins TRBV5-1 to TRBJ1-3; TRBD1 aligns across 8 bases. The CDR3 length is 14 residues. Losses at the gene ends were 4 bases for V and 2 bases for J; bases not matched to a gene: 2. The germline V gene has CDR1 SGHRS and CDR2 YFSETQ. Here the CDR3 reads CASSVGQAGNTIYF. The CDR3 nucleotides read TGCGCCAGCAGCGTGGGACAGGCTGGAAACACCATATATTTT.

The table lists this clone with a few counts. The rearrangement uses TRBV30 and TRBJ2-5; TRBD2 matches 13 bases. Looked up from germline, CDR1 is GTSNPN and CDR2 is SVGIG (reference sequence). This CDR3 contains 16 residues. Germline trimming cut 2 bases from V and 1 base from J; bases unmatched to any gene: 4. This CDR3 is CAWSPGLAGVQETQYF. CDR3 sequence (DNA): TGTGCCTGGAGTCCCGGACTAGCGGGAGTCCAAGAGACCCAGTACTTC.